The 19 T cell receptor beta chains below all came from one sample that was sequenced in a study of blood T cells in healthy people across ages. Combining a sample-barcoded 5' primer with a J-beta primer mix, a second PCR ran for roughly 7 to 11 cycles. A single record per CDR3 protein comes from TCRdb applying MiXCR to the 5' RACE reads. Here the sample spans roughly 1,700,000 distinct CDR3 sequences, 28% being singletons. Sequencing was performed on blood. Every receptor here comes from a woman aged 25 to 45 in good health.

Only one count was recorded for this clonotype. This rearrangement joins TRBV7-9 to TRBJ1-2; D gene unclear. V lost 3 bases and J lost 3, with 17 bases in between. The V gene's germline CDR1 is SEHNR and CDR2 FQNEAQ (reference sequence). There are 16 residues in the CDR3. This chain's CDR3 is CASSFDLLGADYGYTF. Written as DNA, the CDR3 is TGTGCCAGCAGCTTCGACTTACTAGGAGCGGACTATGGCTACACCTTC.

V gene TRBV29-1 combines with J gene TRBJ2-1, with TRBD2 matching 11 bases. This CDR3 contains 15 residues. Per the germline V gene, CDR1 is SQVTM and CDR2 is ANQGSEA. With 4 bases clipped from V and 2 bases from J, the junction kept 4 bases outside the gene matches. DNA of the CDR3: TGCAGCGTTGCCGGGACTAGCGGTGCCTACAATGAGCAGTTCTTC. It encodes CSVAGTSGAYNEQFF.

This clonotype was observed many times. The chain is built from TRBV6-5 and TRBJ2-7, with TRBD2 matching over 14 bases. Germline V gives CDR1 MNHEY, CDR2 SVGAGI. Losses at the gene ends were 0 bases for V and 6 bases for J; bases not matched to a gene: 4. This CDR3 has 16 residues. CDR3 loop: CASSYSGTSGSSEQYF. The CDR3, as DNA: TGTGCCAGCAGTTACTCGGGGACTAGCGGGAGTAGCGAGCAGTACTTC.

The V call is TRBV20-1, the J call TRBJ2-3; no definite D call. The germline CDR1 and CDR2 sequences are DFQATT and SNEGSKA (reference sequence). The CDR3 length is 14 residues. The V gene lost 4 bases and the J gene lost 5 bases, with 16 bases spanning the gap. The CDR3: CSATGLHYRDTQYF. The DNA for the CDR3 is TGCAGTGCTACCGGATTACACTACCGAGATACGCAGTATTTT.

This clonotype was recorded a few times. The chain couples TRBV29-1 to TRBJ1-1; 7 nucleotides agree with TRBD1. With V trimmed by 4 bases and J by 10 bases, 12 bases remained unmatched. From germline, CDR1 is SQVTM and CDR2 ANQGSEA. The CDR3 totals 13 residues. CDR3 sequence reads: CSVGGGSIYSAFF. As DNA, the CDR3 is TGCAGCGTTGGAGGGGGCAGTATTTATTCAGCTTTCTTT.

This clonotype has at least ten counts. The rearrangement uses TRBV15 and TRBJ2-3; D is tentatively TRBD1 or TRBD2 (6 bases each). Germline V gene lookup returns CDR1 LNHNV and CDR2 YYDKDF (reference sequence). The V end lost 0 bases, the J end lost 2 bases, and 9 bases lay between the germline ends. The CDR3 runs 15 residues. Here the CDR3 reads CATSRDRGHTDTQYF. CDR3 nucleotides: TGTGCCACCAGCAGAGATCGGGGGCACACAGATACGCAGTATTTT.

This clonotype was observed once. V usage is TRBV5-4 and J usage is TRBJ2-3; D is ambiguous. This CDR3 spans 16 amino acids. Trimming took 0 bases from V and 0 from J, leaving 11 bases between them. Germline CDR1 SGHNT, CDR2 YYREEE (reference sequence). The CDR3 loop reads CASSLAQRSSTDTQYF. As DNA, the CDR3 is TGTGCCAGCAGCTTGGCCCAGCGAAGTAGCACAGATACGCAGTATTTT.

The chain links TRBV5-1 to TRBJ2-1; D perhaps matches TRBD2 (5 bases). Germline assignment: CDR1 SGHRS and CDR2 YFSETQ. This CDR3 is built from 16 residues. The V and J ends lost 4 bases and 0 bases respectively, with 14 bases between them. Written as DNA, the CDR3 is TGCGCCAGCAGCGCAAGGCCGACTAACTCCTACAATGAGCAGTTCTTC. Encoded protein: CASSARPTNSYNEQFF.

This clonotype was seen a few times. J is TRBJ2-3 and V is TRBV6-1; TRBD1 matches at 7 bases. CDR3 length equals 17 residues. The J segment lost 1 base and the V segment lost 2 bases, leaving 9 bases of the junction unmatched. Germline assignment: CDR1 MNHNS and CDR2 SASEGT. DNA of the CDR3: TGTGCCAGCAGTGAAAGACAGGGATGGTATGGCACAGATACGCAGTATTTT. It codes for CASSERQGWYGTDTQYF.

Many counts were recorded for this clonotype. This sequence joins TRBV15 and TRBJ2-1, with D maybe TRBD1 (6 bases). The V end was cut by 0 bases, the J end by 0 bases, with 18 bases between. Germline V gives CDR1 LNHNV, CDR2 YYDKDF (reference sequence). The CDR3 covers 19 residues. The chain's CDR3 is CATSREAGAAQSSYNEQFF. CDR3 coding DNA: TGTGCCACCAGCAGAGAGGCAGGGGCCGCACAGAGCTCCTACAATGAGCAGTTCTTC.

This chain links TRBV20-1 with TRBJ1-2; D unclear. Germline V gene sequence: CDR1 DFQATT, CDR2 SNEGSKA (reference sequence). The length of the CDR3 is 15 residues. Trimming stripped 0 bases from V and 5 bases from J, with 16 bases between. The DNA of the CDR3 is TGCAGTGCTAGAGATCGAACACCGGGTCTGTATGGCTACACCTTC. The encoded protein is CSARDRTPGLYGYTF.

This clonotype came up many times. The chain employs TRBV6-2 or TRBV6-3 and TRBJ1-2; D is undetermined. V lost 5 bases and J lost 6, with 7 bases in between. The CDR3 loop spans 11 amino acids. The germline CDR1 and CDR2 sequences are MNHEY and SVGEGT. CDR3 sequence reads: CASSQLDGYTF. As DNA, the CDR3 is TGTGCCAGCAGTCAGCTGGATGGCTACACCTTC.

This chain joins TRBV29-1 and TRBJ1-1; TRBD1 matches 7 bases. The CDR3 runs to 13 residues. Germline V gene data show CDR1 as SQVTM and CDR2 as ANQGSEA. Trimming cost V 6 bases and J 1 base; bases outside gene matches: 5. CDR3 sequence reads: CSVGRDRNTEAFF. DNA of the CDR3: TGCAGCGTCGGGAGGGACAGGAACACTGAAGCTTTCTTT.

The chain is built from TRBV20-1 and TRBJ2-4, with D tentatively TRBD2 (5 bases). Germline values: CDR1 DFQATT, CDR2 SNEGSKA (reference sequence). The CDR3 sequence is 16 residues long. V was clipped by 3 bases and J by 13 bases, with 28 bases between them. The CDR3 spells CSARDLDFPSYNEQYF. CDR3 sequence (DNA): TGCAGTGCTAGGGACCTGGACTTCCCCTCCTACAATGAGCAGTACTTC.

This chain links TRBV6-2 or TRBV6-3 with TRBJ2-1; 10 nucleotides agree with TRBD1. CDR3 size: 15 residues. CDR1 MNHEY and CDR2 SVGEGT come from the germline V gene. Trimming at V came to 2 bases and at J to 10 bases, leaving 8 bases not matched to a gene. CDR3: CASSYLRDRGGEQFF. The CDR3 DNA sequence: TGTGCCAGCAGTTACCTCCGGGACAGGGGCGGGGAGCAGTTCTTC.

The V and J genes are TRBV5-1 and TRBJ2-3; 7 bases are shared with TRBD2. The CDR3 totals 13 residues. Trimming removed 4 bases from V and 6 bases from J; junction bases left unmatched: 5. Germline values: CDR1 SGHRS, CDR2 YFSETQ. The CDR3 sequence is CASSTGRGDTQYF. CDR3 nucleotides: TGCGCCAGCAGCACTGGGCGGGGGGATACGCAGTATTTT.

The chain uses TRBV2 and TRBJ1-5, with a possible D match to TRBD1 (5 bases). The germline V and J ends were trimmed by 4 bases and 12 bases, with 10 bases remaining between them. Germline V gene lookup returns CDR1 SNHLY and CDR2 FYNNEI. The CDR3 has 11 residues. CDR3 sequence: CASSGGGGQHF. In DNA form, the CDR3 reads TGTGCCAGCAGTGGGGGCGGCGGCCAGCATTTT.

The chain uses TRBV4-2 and TRBJ2-4, with TRBD1 identical over 10 bases. The V gene end was trimmed by 0 bases and the J gene end by 1 base; junction bases not matched to a gene: 6. The CDR3 spans 18 residues. The germline gives CDR1 LGHNA, CDR2 YNFKEQ. CDR3 sequence (DNA): TGTGCCAGCAGCCAAGAACGTCGGACAGGGGGGGCCAAAAACATTCAGTACTTC. It translates to CASSQERRTGGAKNIQYF.

A few counts support this clonotype. The chain carries TRBV6-1 and TRBJ2-1; a possible D gene is TRBD1 (6 bases). Trimming removed 3 bases at V and 4 bases at J, with 25 bases between. Per the germline V gene, CDR1 is MNHNS and CDR2 is SASEGT. CDR3 length: 19 amino acids. CDR3 sequence: CASSDRGRGRLAPYNEQFF. Written as DNA, the CDR3 is TGTGCCAGCAGTGACAGGGGAAGGGGCCGGCTAGCCCCGTACAATGAGCAGTTCTTC.